The 16 T cell receptor beta chains given below trace back to one sample, sequenced in a study of Graves' ophthalmopathy and Graves' hyperthyroidism. Amplified TCR beta CDR3 regions were obtained using RNA transcripts as template. HTBI primers served in a first-round RT-PCR, which a second-round multiplex PCR followed. One entry per CDR3 protein, called by TCRdb with MiXCR from the multiplex PCR reads. Of 600,000 to 700,000 distinct CDR3 sequences in the sample, roughly 41% are singletons; the top ten hold under 3.5%. Sequencing input: peripheral blood. The receptors were sampled from an adult man with Graves' ophthalmopathy.

This clonotype came up many times. V is TRBV5-1 and J is TRBJ2-6; TRBD2 matches at 9 bases. Unmatched junction bases numbered 18, after V lost 4 bases and J lost 4 bases. Germline CDR1 and CDR2: SGHRS and YFSETQ. This CDR3 has 20 residues. The CDR3 is CASSRPPASGDRWGANVLTF. The CDR3 region has the DNA TGCGCCAGCAGCAGACCGCCCGCTAGCGGGGACCGCTGGGGGGCCAACGTCCTGACTTTC.

This clonotype was found once. The V gene is TRBV7-2, the J gene TRBJ2-5; 7 bases agree with TRBD1. Trimming cost V 0 bases and J 3 bases; bases outside gene matches: 1. This CDR3 has 14 residues. Germline CDR1 SGHTA, CDR2 FQGNSA. The CDR3 region is CASSLADREETQYF. As DNA, the CDR3 is TGTGCCAGCAGCTTAGCTGACAGGGAAGAGACCCAGTACTTC.

V is TRBV25-1 and J is TRBJ1-2; D not certain. Trimming stripped 11 bases from V and 2 bases from J, with 15 bases between. The CDR3 is 13 amino acids. Looked up from germline, CDR1 is MGHDK and CDR2 is SYGVNS. CDR3 nucleotides: TGTGCCCGGAGTGAACCGGGAAACTATGGCTACACCTTC. It codes for CARSEPGNYGYTF.

In the case of this clonotype: A single base separates this from a much larger clone, so it may be a read error. Lacking the conserved final phenylalanine or tryptophan, this CDR3 likely reflects a read error. J is TRBJ2-7 and V is TRBV7-9, with D maybe TRBD2 (5 bases). The germline V and J ends were trimmed by 6 bases and 0 bases, with 15 bases remaining between them. Germline CDR1 reads SEHNR; CDR2 reads FQNEAQ (reference sequence). There are 15 residues in the CDR3. For the CDR3, the DNA is TGTGCCAGCAGTTTGGACTTAACGAGCTCCTACGAGCAGTACCTC. This codes for CASSLDLTSSYEQYL.

This clonotype was counted many times. The chain joins TRBV19 to TRBJ1-1, with a weak D call TRBD1 (5 bases). This CDR3 region has 16 residues. Germline assignment: CDR1 LNHDA and CDR2 SQIVND (reference sequence). V shed 4 bases and J shed 1 base, with 16 bases lying between them. The CDR3 sequence is CASSTGPSTGNTEAFF. DNA for the CDR3: TGTGCCAGTAGTACGGGGCCAAGCACAGGGAACACTGAAGCTTTCTTT.

Details on this clonotype: Just one base apart from a much larger clone, this may be a read error. The chain carries TRBV10-3 and TRBJ1-4; D may be TRBD1 (5 bases). Trimming took 6 bases from V and 8 from J, leaving 16 bases between them. Germline V gene data show CDR1 as ENHRY and CDR2 as SYGVKD. This CDR3 has 14 amino acids. CDR3 sequence reads: CAISPRGTWEKLFF. CDR3 nucleotides: TGTGCCATCAGCCCCCGGGGGACTTGGGAAAAACTGTTTTTT.

The chain joins TRBV9 to TRBJ2-6; 8 nucleotides agree with TRBD2. With V trimmed by 4 bases and J by 2 bases, 8 bases remained unmatched. Germline CDR1 and CDR2: SGDLS and YYNGEE. The CDR3 consists of 17 residues. For the CDR3, the DNA is TGTGCCAGCAGCACCCACGGGGGGGGAACTGGGGCCAACGTCCTGACTTTC. Translated, it gives CASSTHGGGTGANVLTF. Using reference TRBV9 and TRBJ2-6 for the parts outside the CDR3, the full variable domain is DSGVTQTPKHLITATGQRVTLRCSPRSGDLSVYWYQQSLDQGLQFLIQYYNGEERAKGNILERFSAQQFPDLHSELNLSSLELGDSALYFCASSTHGGGTGANVLTFGAGSRLTVL.

This clonotype has at least ten counts. The chain uses TRBV29-1 and TRBJ2-2; the match to TRBD2 covers 14 bases. J was trimmed by 0 bases and V by 6 bases; bases with no gene match: 9. In germline, CDR1 is SQVTM, CDR2 ANQGSEA. The CDR3 contains 18 residues. CDR3 sequence reads: CSVRLAGGIRANTGELFF. In DNA form, the CDR3 reads TGCAGCGTGAGACTAGCGGGGGGGATACGAGCGAACACCGGGGAGCTGTTTTTT.

The chain links TRBV11-1 to TRBJ2-5, with 7 bases aligning to TRBD2. The CDR3 extends over 15 amino acids. Losses at the gene ends were 3 bases for V and 1 base for J; bases not matched to a gene: 5. CDR1 is SGHAT, CDR2 FQDESV, per germline (reference sequence). The CDR3 loop reads CASSFPPGGQETQYF. The CDR3 DNA reads TGTGCCAGCAGCTTCCCGCCGGGGGGCCAAGAGACCCAGTACTTC.

The chain links TRBV7-2 to TRBJ2-5, with 8 bases matching TRBD2. Trimming took 6 bases from V and 5 from J; bases not matched to a gene: 8. Germline assignment: CDR1 SGHTA and CDR2 FQGNSA. The CDR3 is made up of 14 amino acids. CDR3 residues: CASSEHGGGETQYF. CDR3 nucleotide sequence: TGTGCCAGCAGTGAACACGGGGGGGGTGAGACCCAGTACTTC. Full variable domain (outside the CDR3, taken from reference TRBV7-2 and TRBJ2-5): GAGVSQSPSNKVTEKGKDVELRCDPISGHTALYWYRQSLGQGLEFLIYFQGNSAPDKSGLPSDRFSAERTGGSVSTLTIQRTQQEDSAVYLCASSEHGGGETQYFGPGTRLLVL.

The V and J genes are TRBV7-7 and TRBJ2-7; D gene uncertain. The V gene lost 6 bases and the J gene lost 1 base, with 10 bases spanning the gap. The V gene's germline CDR1 is SSHAT and CDR2 FNYEAQ (reference sequence). The CDR3 is 13 amino acids. The CDR3 region is CASRFNNSYEQYF. The CDR3 nucleotides read TGTGCCAGCAGATTCAACAATTCCTACGAGCAGTACTTC.

Of note for this clonotype: A much larger clone lies a single base off, so this may be a read error. The rearrangement links TRBV2 to TRBJ1-3; no clear D gene. The CDR3 consists of 13 residues. Germline CDR1 and CDR2: SNHLY and FYNNEI. CDR3 nucleotide sequence: TGTGCCAGCAGTGAACCCCGAGGAAACGCCATATATTTT. It specifies CASSEPRGNAIYF.

The rearrangement joins TRBV29-1 to TRBJ2-5; TRBD2 might be the D (6 bases). Trimming shortened V by 8 bases and J by 2 bases, and 12 bases separated the two germline ends. The CDR3 consists of 12 residues. CDR1 is SQVTM and CDR2 is ANQGSEA in the germline V gene. CDR3 in amino acids: CSLGTDQETQYF. For the CDR3, the DNA is TGCAGCTTAGGGACTGATCAAGAGACCCAGTACTTC.

The V call is TRBV29-1, the J call TRBJ1-2, with 9 bases that match TRBD1. Germline loops: CDR1 SQVTM, CDR2 ANQGSEA. The CDR3 consists of 13 residues. V lost 4 bases to trimming and J lost 0 bases; unmatched junction nucleotides: 0. CDR3 loop: CSVGTGANYGYTF. The CDR3 nucleotides are TGCAGCGTTGGGACAGGGGCTAACTATGGCTACACCTTC.

The rearrangement joins TRBV12-3 or TRBV12-4 to TRBJ1-4; the D gene is possibly TRBD1 (6 bases). The CDR3 totals 13 residues. V shed 5 bases and J shed 11 bases, with 15 bases lying between them. CDR3 loop: CASSLRLQGKLFF. CDR3 DNA: TGTGCCAGCAGTCTAAGGCTTCAGGGGAAACTGTTTTTT.

Concerning this clonotype: Here the CDR3 omits its conserved ending phenylalanine or tryptophan, so a read error is the likely source. It is unclear where the CDR3 begins or ends on the DNA, so no DNA is shown, and the CDR3 is as TCRdb lists it. The chain recombines TRBV2 with TRBJ1-4; the table's D gene call, TRBD1, was not cross checked with the DNA. Inclusive of both ends, the CDR3 amounts to 10 amino acids. The germline CDR1 and CDR2 sequences are SNHLY and FYNNEI. The CDR3 here is CASVRDREDY.